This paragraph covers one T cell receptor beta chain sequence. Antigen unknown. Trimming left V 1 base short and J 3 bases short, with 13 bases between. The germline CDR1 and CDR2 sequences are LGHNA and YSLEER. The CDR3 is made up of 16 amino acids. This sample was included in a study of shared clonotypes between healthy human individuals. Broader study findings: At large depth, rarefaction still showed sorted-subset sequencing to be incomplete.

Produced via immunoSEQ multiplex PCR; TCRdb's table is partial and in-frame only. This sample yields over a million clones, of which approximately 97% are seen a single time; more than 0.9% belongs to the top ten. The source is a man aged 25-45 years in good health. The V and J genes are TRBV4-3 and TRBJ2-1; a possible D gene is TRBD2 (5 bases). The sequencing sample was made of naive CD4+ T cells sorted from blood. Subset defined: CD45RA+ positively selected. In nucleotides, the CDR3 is TGCGCCAGCAGCCAAGGGGCCGAGCGGTACTACAATGAGCAGTTCTTC. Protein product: CASSQGAERYYNEQFF.